This T cell receptor beta chain derives from a study of blood T cell repertoires in COVID-19. Original processing methods: Estimation of nucleated cell counts relied on the amplification of reference gene primers. The table came from immunoSEQ multiplex PCR; TCRdb's copy has only in-frame clones and leaves some out. V and J calls plus clone size are reproduced from that table; the DNA served to infer D and trimming. The sample carries 300,000 to 450,000 clones, more than 75% recorded once. The CDR3 contains 14 residues. In germline, CDR1 is SGHRS, CDR2 YFSETQ. V trimming: 3 bases; J trimming: 6 bases; junction bases outside the gene matches: 7. This clone has just a few counts.

The sequenced sample was peripheral blood. The gene calls are TRBV5-1 and TRBJ1-2; TRBD1 aligns across 8 bases. This receptor was obtained from a human donor with acute or convalescent COVID-19. The donor label of this sample is uncertain. Here the CDR3 DNA reads TGCGCCAGCAGCTCCGACAGGGGTACTAATGGCTACACCTTC. It yields the protein CASSSDRGTNGYTF.